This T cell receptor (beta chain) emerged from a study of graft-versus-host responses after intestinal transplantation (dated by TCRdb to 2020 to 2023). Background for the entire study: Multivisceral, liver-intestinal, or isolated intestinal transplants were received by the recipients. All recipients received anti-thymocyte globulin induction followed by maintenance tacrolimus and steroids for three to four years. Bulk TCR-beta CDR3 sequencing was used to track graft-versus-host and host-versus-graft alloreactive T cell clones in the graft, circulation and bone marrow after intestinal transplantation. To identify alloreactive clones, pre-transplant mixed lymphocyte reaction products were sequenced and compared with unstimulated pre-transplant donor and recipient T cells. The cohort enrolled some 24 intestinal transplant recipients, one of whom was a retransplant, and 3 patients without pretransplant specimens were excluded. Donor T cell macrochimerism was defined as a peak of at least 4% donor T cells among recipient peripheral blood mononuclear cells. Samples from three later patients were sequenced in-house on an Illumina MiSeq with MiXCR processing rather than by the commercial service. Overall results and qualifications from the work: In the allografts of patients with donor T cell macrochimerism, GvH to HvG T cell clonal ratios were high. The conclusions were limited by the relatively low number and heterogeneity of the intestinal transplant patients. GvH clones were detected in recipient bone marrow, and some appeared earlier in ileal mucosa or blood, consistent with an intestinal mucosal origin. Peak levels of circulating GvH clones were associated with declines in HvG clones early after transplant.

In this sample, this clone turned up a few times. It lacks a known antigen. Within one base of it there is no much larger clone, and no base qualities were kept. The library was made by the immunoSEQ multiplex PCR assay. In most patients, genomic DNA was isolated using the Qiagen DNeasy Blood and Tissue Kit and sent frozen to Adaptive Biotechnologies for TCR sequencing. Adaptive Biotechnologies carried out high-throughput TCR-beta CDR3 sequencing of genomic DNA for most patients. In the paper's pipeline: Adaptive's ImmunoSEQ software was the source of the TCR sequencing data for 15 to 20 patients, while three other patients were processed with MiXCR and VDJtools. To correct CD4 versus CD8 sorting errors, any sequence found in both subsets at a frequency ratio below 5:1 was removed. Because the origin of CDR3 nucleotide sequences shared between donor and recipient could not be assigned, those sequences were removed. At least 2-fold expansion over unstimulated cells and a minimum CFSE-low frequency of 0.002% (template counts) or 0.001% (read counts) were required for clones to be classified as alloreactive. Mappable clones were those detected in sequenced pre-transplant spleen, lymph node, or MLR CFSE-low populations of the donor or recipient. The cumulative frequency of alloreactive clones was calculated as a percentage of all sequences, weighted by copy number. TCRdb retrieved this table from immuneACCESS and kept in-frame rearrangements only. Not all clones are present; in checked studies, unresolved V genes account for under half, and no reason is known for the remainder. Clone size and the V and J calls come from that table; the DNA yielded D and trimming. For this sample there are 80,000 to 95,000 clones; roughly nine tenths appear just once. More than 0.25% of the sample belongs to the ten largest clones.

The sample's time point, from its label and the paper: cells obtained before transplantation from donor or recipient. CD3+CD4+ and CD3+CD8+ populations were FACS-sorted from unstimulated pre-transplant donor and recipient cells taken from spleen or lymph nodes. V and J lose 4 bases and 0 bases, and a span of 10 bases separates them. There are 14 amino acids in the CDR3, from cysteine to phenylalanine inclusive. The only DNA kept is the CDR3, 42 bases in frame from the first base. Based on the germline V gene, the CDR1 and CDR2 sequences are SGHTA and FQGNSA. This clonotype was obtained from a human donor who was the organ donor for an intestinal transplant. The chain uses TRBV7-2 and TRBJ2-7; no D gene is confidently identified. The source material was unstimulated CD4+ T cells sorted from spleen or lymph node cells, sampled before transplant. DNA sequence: TGTGCCAGCAGCTCGACTCCCAGCTCCTACGAGCAGTACTTC. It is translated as CASSSTPSSYEQYF.